These T cell receptor beta chains were read from a single sample in a study of technical replicates of blood from a handful of donors. Libraries were prepared by immunoSEQ multiplex PCR; TCRdb keeps only in-frame clonotypes and omits some of them. The sample holds some 56,000 clones; around 95% are singletons and the top ten take less than 5.5%. The sequenced material came from PBMCs. The receptor source for this set is a human donor in good health. Some clones in this sample may be carry-over from other donors' samples. Both conserved end residues are part of each CDR3. Fields, in order: J gene, D gene, V gene, CDR3 protein, CDR3 DNA. D genes are given only for firm matches.

j_call: TRBJ1-2
d_call: TRBD1
v_call: TRBV6-6
cdr3_aa: CASKGGAYYGYTF
cdr3_nt: TGTGCCAGTAAAGGGGGCGCGTACTATGGCTACACCTTC

j_call: TRBJ2-2
d_call: NA
v_call: TRBV6-1
cdr3_aa: CASSAENTGELFF
cdr3_nt: TGTGCCAGCAGTGCAGAGAACACCGGGGAGCTGTTTTTT

j_call: TRBJ2-3
d_call: TRBD1
v_call: TRBV6-6
cdr3_aa: CASREDRGDTQYF
cdr3_nt: TGTGCCAGCAGGGAAGACAGGGGGGATACGCAGTATTTT

j_call: TRBJ1-5
d_call: TRBD1
v_call: TRBV4-3
cdr3_aa: CASSQDTGQGKPQHF
cdr3_nt: TGCGCCAGCAGCCAAGATACGGGACAGGGCAAGCCCCAGCATTTT

j_call: TRBJ2-1
d_call: TRBD1
v_call: TRBV6-4
cdr3_aa: CASSDSGGQGEANEQFF
cdr3_nt: TGTGCCAGCAGTGACTCGGGGGGACAGGGCGAGGCTAATGAGCAGTTCTTC

j_call: TRBJ2-5
d_call: TRBD2
v_call: TRBV7-7
cdr3_aa: CASSVGTSAETQYF
cdr3_nt: TGTGCCAGCAGCGTAGGGACTAGCGCGGAGACCCAGTACTTC

j_call: TRBJ2-7
d_call: NA
v_call: TRBV7-8
cdr3_aa: CASSSRGGGGPYEQYF
cdr3_nt: TGTGCCAGCAGCTCCCGTGGTGGGGGGGGCCCCTACGAGCAGTACTTC

j_call: TRBJ2-2
d_call: NA
v_call: TRBV6-1
cdr3_aa: CASRMNTGELFF
cdr3_nt: TGTGCCAGTAGAATGAACACCGGGGAGCTGTTTTTT

j_call: TRBJ2-2
d_call: TRBD1
v_call: TRBV2
cdr3_aa: CASRDRQGENTGELFF
cdr3_nt: TGTGCCAGCAGGGACCGACAGGGCGAGAACACCGGGGAGCTGTTTTTT

j_call: TRBJ2-7
d_call: NA
v_call: TRBV7-2
cdr3_aa: CASSPNQYEQYF
cdr3_nt: TGTGCCAGCAGCCCCAATCAGTACGAGCAGTACTTC